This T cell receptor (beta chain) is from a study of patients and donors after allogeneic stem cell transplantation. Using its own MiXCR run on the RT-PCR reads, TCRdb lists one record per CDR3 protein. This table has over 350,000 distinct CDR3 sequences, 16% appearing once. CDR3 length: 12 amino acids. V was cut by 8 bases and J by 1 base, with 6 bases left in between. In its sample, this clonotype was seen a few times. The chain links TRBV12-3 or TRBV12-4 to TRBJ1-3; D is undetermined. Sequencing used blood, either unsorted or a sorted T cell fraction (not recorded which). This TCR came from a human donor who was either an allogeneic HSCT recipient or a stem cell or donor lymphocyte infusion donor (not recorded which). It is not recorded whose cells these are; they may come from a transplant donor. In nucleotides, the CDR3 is TGTGCCAGCTTCCCTTCTGGAAACACCATATATTTT. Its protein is CASFPSGNTIYF.